The clone carrying this TCR beta chain was detected many times. Germline loops: CDR1 MNHNY, CDR2 SVGAGI (reference sequence). CDR3 length: 14 residues. J lost 6 bases, V lost 0 bases, and 2 bases had no gene match. Amplification of TCR alpha and beta CDR3 regions from RNA used iRepertoire nested multiplex PCR. One entry per CDR3 protein results from TCRdb running MiXCR on the multiplex PCR reads. The sample carries 100,000 to 150,000 distinct CDR3 sequences, under 30% recorded once. The data were taken from a study of glioma-infiltrating T cells. This receptor was identified in a human donor with low-grade glioma or glioblastoma, undergoing nonglioma brain surgery, or in good health (not recorded which). Sequenced: glioma tissue, nonneoplastic brain tissue, or PBMCs (not recorded which). The V call is TRBV6-6, the J call TRBJ1-5, with 7 bases lining up with TRBD1. The CDR3 DNA follows: TGTGCCAGCAGTTACTCCAGGGGGGTTCAGCCCCAGCATTTT. The encoded protein is CASSYSRGVQPQHF.